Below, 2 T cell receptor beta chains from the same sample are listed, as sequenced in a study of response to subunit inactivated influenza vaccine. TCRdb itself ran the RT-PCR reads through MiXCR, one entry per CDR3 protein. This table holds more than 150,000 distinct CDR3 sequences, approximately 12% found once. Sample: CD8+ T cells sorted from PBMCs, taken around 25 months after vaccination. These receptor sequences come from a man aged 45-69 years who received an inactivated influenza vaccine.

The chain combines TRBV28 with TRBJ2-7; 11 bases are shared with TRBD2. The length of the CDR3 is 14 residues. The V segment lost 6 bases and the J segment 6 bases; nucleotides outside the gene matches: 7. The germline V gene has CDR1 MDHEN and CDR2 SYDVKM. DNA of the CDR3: TGTGCCAGCAGAGACTTTAGCGGGGGGGTCGAGCAGTACTTC. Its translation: CASRDFSGGVEQYF.

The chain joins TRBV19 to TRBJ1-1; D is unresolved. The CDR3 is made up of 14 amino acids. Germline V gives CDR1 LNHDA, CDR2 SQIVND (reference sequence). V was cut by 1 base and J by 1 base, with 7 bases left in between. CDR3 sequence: CASSIVVGNTEAFF. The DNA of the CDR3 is TGTGCCAGTAGTATAGTTGTAGGGAACACTGAAGCTTTCTTT.